This is a list of T cell receptor beta chains from one sample in a study of regulatory T cells in long-lasting Graves disease. One entry per CDR3 protein, called by TCRdb with MiXCR from the multiplex PCR reads. The sample consists of 650,000 to 700,000 distinct CDR3 sequences, approximately 31% of them appearing once. The specimen was peripheral blood mononuclear cells (PBMCs), collected when the disease was refractory, from a patient treated with antithyroid drugs. The receptors come from a female donor with Graves disease. The CDR3 runs from the conserved cysteine through the conserved F or W. Fields, in order: clone size, V gene, D gene, J gene, CDR3 protein, CDR3 DNA. The D gene is left open where the match is weak. Rows may omit the clone size; those that give it use once, few, many or a size class.

>once|TRBV29-1|.|TRBJ1-1
CSVDGTVATEAFF
TGCAGCGTTGATGGAACAGTAGCCACTGAAGCTTTCTTT
>many|TRBV12-3/TRBV12-4|.|TRBJ1-1
CASSLPRETEAFF
TGTGCCAGCAGCCTACCCCGCGAGACTGAAGCTTTCTTT
>many|TRBV19|TRBD1|TRBJ1-5
CASSPTGQVNQPQHF
TGTGCCAGTAGCCCAACGGGACAGGTCAATCAGCCCCAGCATTTT
>.|TRBV7-3|TRBD2|TRBJ2-2
CASSLKLAGVGGELFF
TGTGCCAGCAGCTTAAAACTAGCGGGAGTCGGCGGGGAGCTGTTTTTT
>few|TRBV12-3/TRBV12-4|TRBD1|TRBJ2-2
CASSSRQGARTGELFF
TGTGCCAGCAGTTCAAGACAGGGGGCACGGACCGGGGAGCTGTTTTTT
>few|TRBV7-2|.|TRBJ2-7
CASSSGTTFYEQYF
TGTGCCAGCAGCTCCGGGACCACCTTCTACGAGCAGTACTTC
>few|TRBV12-3/TRBV12-4|.|TRBJ2-7
CASSSRDRPEQYF
TGTGCCAGCAGTTCACGGGACCGCCCCGAGCAGTACTTC
>.|TRBV14|TRBD1|TRBJ1-2
CASSQDQGGGGYTF
TGTGCCAGCAGCCAAGACCAGGGGGGCGGAGGCTACACCTTC
>few|TRBV5-1|.|TRBJ1-2
CASSIDPGVDGYTF
TGCGCCAGCAGCATCGACCCAGGGGTCGATGGCTACACCTTC
>.|TRBV11-2|.|TRBJ1-2
CASSSMGVGYTF
TGTGCCAGCAGCTCGATGGGAGTTGGCTACACCTTC
>.|TRBV7-9|.|TRBJ2-7
CASSSPTASYEQYF
TGTGCCAGCAGCTCGCCGACAGCCTCCTACGAGCAGTACTTC
>.|TRBV19|.|TRBJ2-5
CASSIDKEETQYF
TGTGCCAGTAGTATAGATAAAGAGGAGACCCAGTACTTC
>many|TRBV6-1|.|TRBJ1-2
CASSRSGNYGYTF
TGTGCCAGCAGTCGTTCAGGGAACTATGGCTACACCTTC
>many|TRBV27|TRBD1|TRBJ1-2
CASSSSLDRGVYGYTF
TGTGCCAGCAGCTCGTCTCTGGACAGGGGCGTATATGGCTACACCTTC
>.|TRBV11-2|.|TRBJ2-1
CASSFGTDNNEQFF
TGTGCCAGCAGCTTCGGGACGGACAACAATGAGCAGTTCTTC
>many|TRBV12-3/TRBV12-4|.|TRBJ1-2
CASTTPPGYGYTF
TGTGCCAGCACCACTCCCCCCGGCTATGGCTACACCTTC
>.|TRBV27|TRBD2|TRBJ2-1
CASTLHLAGGPHEQFF
TGTGCCAGCACCTTACACCTAGCGGGAGGGCCCCATGAGCAGTTCTTC
>.|TRBV20-1|.|TRBJ2-7
CSARASTAKSEQYF
TGCAGTGCCCGCGCATCTACGGCAAAGTCGGAGCAGTACTTC
>few|TRBV5-4|TRBD1|TRBJ2-7
CASSLARGIYEQYF
TGTGCCAGCAGCTTGGCCAGGGGGATCTACGAGCAGTACTTC
>many|TRBV28|.|TRBJ1-4
CASSPWGQVNEKLFF
TGTGCCAGCAGCCCCTGGGGGCAGGTTAATGAAAAACTGTTTTTT
>many|TRBV28|.|TRBJ2-7
CASSFMALGRVEQYF
TGTGCCAGCAGTTTTATGGCCCTAGGAAGGGTTGAGCAGTACTTC
>few|TRBV6-2/TRBV6-3|.|TRBJ1-5
CASTTYGSNQPQHF
TGTGCCAGCACGACGTACGGCAGCAATCAGCCCCAGCATTTT
>many|TRBV12-3/TRBV12-4|TRBD1|TRBJ1-2
CASSLGQGTGYTF
TGTGCCAGCAGCCTTGGACAGGGTACTGGCTACACCTTC
>many|TRBV12-3/TRBV12-4|.|TRBJ2-5
CASKNVVGQETQYF
TGTGCCAGCAAGAATGTAGTGGGTCAAGAGACCCAGTACTTC
>.|TRBV29-1|TRBD1|TRBJ2-2
CSVEDRVGTGELFF
TGCAGCGTTGAGGACAGGGTCGGCACCGGGGAGCTGTTTTTT
>.|TRBV4-2|TRBD1|TRBJ1-2
CASSRARQGIDYGYTF
TGTGCCAGCAGCCGAGCCAGACAGGGGATCGACTATGGCTACACCTTC
>.|TRBV6-1|.|TRBJ1-5
CASRRGSFQPQHF
TGTGCCAGCAGAAGGGGCAGCTTTCAGCCCCAGCATTTT
>.|TRBV6-1|.|TRBJ2-7
CASSEALGLRIYEQYF
TGTGCCAGCAGTGAAGCGTTGGGTCTCCGAATCTACGAGCAGTACTTC
>.|TRBV2|.|TRBJ1-1
CASTSLKDVGADTEAFF
TGTGCCAGCACTTCTCTGAAGGATGTGGGGGCAGATACTGAAGCTTTCTTT
>.|TRBV5-1|TRBD2|TRBJ2-5
CASSWGGGTSGRGETQYF
TGCGCCAGCAGCTGGGGCGGCGGGACTAGCGGGAGAGGAGAGACCCAGTACTTC
>.|TRBV10-2|TRBD1|TRBJ1-1
CASSQGQGALSTEAFF
TGCGCCAGCAGTCAGGGACAGGGGGCGCTAAGCACTGAAGCTTTCTTT
>few|TRBV6-2/TRBV6-3|.|TRBJ1-2
CASSESRGRSNYGYTF
TGTGCCAGCAGTGAAAGTAGGGGGAGATCTAACTATGGCTACACCTTC
>few|TRBV13|TRBD1|TRBJ1-2
CASSLAGQVRTF
TGTGCCAGCAGCTTAGCCGGACAGGTCCGGACCTTC
>few|TRBV10-3|TRBD1|TRBJ1-4
CAISERQGPWVGEKLFF
TGTGCCATCAGTGAACGACAGGGCCCCTGGGTGGGTGAAAAACTGTTTTTT
>.|TRBV6-1|TRBD2|TRBJ2-7
CASSATSGASYEQYF
TGTGCCAGCAGTGCGACTAGCGGGGCCTCCTACGAGCAGTACTTC
>many|TRBV2|TRBD1|TRBJ1-2
CASRADRDYGYTF
TGTGCCAGCAGGGCTGACAGGGACTATGGCTACACCTTC
>few|TRBV20-1|.|TRBJ1-5
CSAIMGRSNQPQHF
TGCAGTGCTATTATGGGAAGGAGCAATCAGCCCCAGCATTTT
>.|TRBV6-2/TRBV6-3|TRBD1|TRBJ1-1
CASRLDRVTEAFF
TGTGCCAGCAGACTTGACAGGGTTACTGAAGCTTTCTTT
>.|TRBV12-3/TRBV12-4|.|TRBJ1-5
CASSLGGVYSNQPQHF
TGTGCCAGCAGTTTAGGAGGGGTCTATAGCAATCAGCCCCAGCATTTT
>few|TRBV6-2/TRBV6-3|TRBD1|TRBJ1-2
CASSYEGAGYGYTF
TGTGCCAGCAGTTACGAGGGGGCAGGCTATGGCTACACCTTC
>.|TRBV6-1|.|TRBJ1-6
CASSEAQGFNSPLHF
TGTGCCAGCAGTGAAGCACAGGGCTTCAATTCACCCCTCCACTTT
>.|TRBV15|.|TRBJ1-1
CATSRDKLAEAFF
TGTGCCACCAGCAGAGATAAGTTAGCTGAAGCTTTCTTT
>.|TRBV12-3/TRBV12-4|.|TRBJ1-3
CASRWDLGPGNTIYF
TGTGCCAGCAGGTGGGACCTTGGACCTGGAAACACCATATATTTT
>few|TRBV11-2|.|TRBJ2-3
CASSLGRGSDTQYF
TGTGCCAGCAGCTTAGGAAGGGGATCCGATACGCAGTATTTT
>few|TRBV20-1|.|TRBJ2-4
CSARRPAEHPNIQYF
TGCAGTGCTCGACGTCCGGCGGAGCACCCAAACATTCAGTACTTC
>.|TRBV20-1|.|TRBJ1-2
CSAREPDSHAYGYTF
TGCAGTGCTAGAGAGCCCGACAGCCACGCTTATGGCTACACCTTC
>.|TRBV19|.|TRBJ1-1
CASSIDRADTEAFF
TGTGCCAGTAGTATAGATAGGGCGGACACTGAAGCTTTCTTT
>.|TRBV7-6|.|TRBJ2-1
CASSESEGPYNEQFF
TGTGCCAGCAGCGAAAGTGAGGGGCCCTACAATGAGCAGTTCTTC
>.|TRBV20-1|TRBD1|TRBJ1-2
CSAARGHGYTF
TGCAGTGCGGCCAGGGGGCATGGCTACACCTTC
>.|TRBV9|.|TRBJ2-5
CASSVSHKGETQYF
TGTGCCAGCAGCGTCAGCCACAAGGGAGAGACCCAGTACTTC
>few|TRBV5-8|.|TRBJ2-5
CASSRERETQYF
TGTGCCAGCAGCCGGGAGCGAGAGACCCAGTACTTC
>many|TRBV12-3/TRBV12-4|.|TRBJ1-1
CASSRTQNTEAFF
TGTGCCAGCAGTCGGACACAGAACACTGAAGCTTTCTTT
>few|TRBV3-1|.|TRBJ2-5
CASSQDPTRWETQYF
TGTGCCAGCAGCCAAGATCCGACCCGATGGGAGACCCAGTACTTC
>.|TRBV12-3/TRBV12-4|TRBD1|TRBJ2-7
CASSLRPGQGQNEQYF
TGTGCCAGCAGTCTCCGACCGGGACAGGGACAGAACGAGCAGTACTTC